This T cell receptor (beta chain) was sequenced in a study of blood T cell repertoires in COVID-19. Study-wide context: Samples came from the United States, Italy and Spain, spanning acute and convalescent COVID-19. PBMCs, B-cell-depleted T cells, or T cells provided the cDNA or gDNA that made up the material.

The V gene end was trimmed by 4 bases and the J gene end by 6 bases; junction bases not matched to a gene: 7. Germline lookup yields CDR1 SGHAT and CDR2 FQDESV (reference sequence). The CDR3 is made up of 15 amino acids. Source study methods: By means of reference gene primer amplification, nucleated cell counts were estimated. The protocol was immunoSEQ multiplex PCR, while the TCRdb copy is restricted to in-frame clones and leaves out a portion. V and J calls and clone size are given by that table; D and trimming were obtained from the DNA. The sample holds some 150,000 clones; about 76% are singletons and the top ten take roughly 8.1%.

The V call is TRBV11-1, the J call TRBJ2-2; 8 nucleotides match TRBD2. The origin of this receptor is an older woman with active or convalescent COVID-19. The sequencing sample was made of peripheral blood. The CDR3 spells CASSSLAGRPGELFF. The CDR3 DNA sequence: TGTGCCAGCAGCTCGTTAGCGGGGAGGCCCGGGGAGCTGTTTTTT.